This TCR beta chain was sequenced in a study of shared clonotypes between healthy human individuals. The repertoire was sequenced with immunoSEQ multiplex PCR; TCRdb's copy has only in-frame clones and lacks some. This sample carries about 330,000 clones, around 90% of them seen once, and the ten largest clones take under 20%. This clone was counted between two and nine times. Germline V gene lookup returns CDR1 LGHNA and CDR2 YSLEER. J lost 3 bases, V lost 0 bases, and 7 bases had no gene match. This CDR3 is built from 16 residues. This sequence was found in a man between 18 and 29 years old in good health. V is TRBV4-3 and J is TRBJ2-7; 8 bases agree with TRBD2. Sequencing input: memory CD8+ T cells sorted from blood. This sample's subset: CD45RO+ cells pooled with CCR7-negative TemRA cells. Here the CDR3 reads CASSQDGASGFYEQYF. The CDR3 DNA reads TGCGCCAGCAGCCAAGATGGGGCTAGCGGGTTCTACGAGCAGTACTTC.